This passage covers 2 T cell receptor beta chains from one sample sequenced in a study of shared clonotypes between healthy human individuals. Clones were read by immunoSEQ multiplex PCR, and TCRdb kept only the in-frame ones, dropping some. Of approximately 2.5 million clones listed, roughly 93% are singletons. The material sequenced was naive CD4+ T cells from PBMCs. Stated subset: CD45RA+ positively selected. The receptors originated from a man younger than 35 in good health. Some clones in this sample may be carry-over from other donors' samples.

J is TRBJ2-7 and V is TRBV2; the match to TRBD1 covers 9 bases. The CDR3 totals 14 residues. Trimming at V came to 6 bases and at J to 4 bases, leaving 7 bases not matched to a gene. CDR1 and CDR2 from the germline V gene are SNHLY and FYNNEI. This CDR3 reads CASSEQGAKYEQYF. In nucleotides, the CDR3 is TGTGCCAGCAGCGAACAGGGGGCGAAGTACGAGCAGTACTTC.

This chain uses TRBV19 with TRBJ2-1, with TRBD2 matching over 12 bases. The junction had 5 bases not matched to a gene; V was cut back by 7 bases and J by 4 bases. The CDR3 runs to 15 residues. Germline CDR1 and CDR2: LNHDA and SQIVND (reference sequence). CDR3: CASTSGRVQYNEQFF. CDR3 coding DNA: TGTGCCAGTACTAGCGGGAGGGTCCAATACAATGAGCAGTTCTTC.